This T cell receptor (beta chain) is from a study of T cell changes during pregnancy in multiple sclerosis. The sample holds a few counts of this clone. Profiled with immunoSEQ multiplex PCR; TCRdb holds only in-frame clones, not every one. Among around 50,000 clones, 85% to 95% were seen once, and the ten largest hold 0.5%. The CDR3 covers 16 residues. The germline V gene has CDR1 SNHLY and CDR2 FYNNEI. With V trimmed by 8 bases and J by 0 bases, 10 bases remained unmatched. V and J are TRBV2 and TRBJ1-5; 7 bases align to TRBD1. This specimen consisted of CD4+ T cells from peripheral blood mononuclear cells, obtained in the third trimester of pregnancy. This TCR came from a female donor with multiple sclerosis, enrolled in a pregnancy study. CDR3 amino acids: CASRMPTGNSNQPQHF. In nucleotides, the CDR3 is TGTGCCAGCCGGATGCCGACAGGGAATAGCAATCAGCCCCAGCATTTT.